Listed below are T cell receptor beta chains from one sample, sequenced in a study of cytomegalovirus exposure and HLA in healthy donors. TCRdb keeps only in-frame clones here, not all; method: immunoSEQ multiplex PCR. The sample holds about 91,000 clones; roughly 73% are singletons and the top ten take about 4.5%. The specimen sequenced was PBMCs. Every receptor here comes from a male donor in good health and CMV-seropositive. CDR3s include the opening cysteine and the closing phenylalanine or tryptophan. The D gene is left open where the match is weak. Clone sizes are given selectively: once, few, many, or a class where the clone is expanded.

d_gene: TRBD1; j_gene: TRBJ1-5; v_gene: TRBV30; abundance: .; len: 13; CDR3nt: TGTGCCTGGACGACAGGGGCCCATCAGCCCCAGCATTTT; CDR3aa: CAWTTGAHQPQHF
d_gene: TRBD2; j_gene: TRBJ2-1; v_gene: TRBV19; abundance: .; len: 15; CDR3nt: TGTGCCAGTAGTAGGATAGCGGGTCTGGACAATGAGCAGTTCTTC; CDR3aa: CASSRIAGLDNEQFF
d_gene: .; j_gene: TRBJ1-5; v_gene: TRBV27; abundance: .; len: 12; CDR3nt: TGTGCCAGCAGTTCCCCCGGGTGGCCCCAGCATTTT; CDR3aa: CASSSPGWPQHF
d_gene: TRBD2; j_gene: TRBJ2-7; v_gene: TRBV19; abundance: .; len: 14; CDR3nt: TGTGCCAGTAGCCTTCTAGCGGGAGGTTACGAGCAGTACTTC; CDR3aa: CASSLLAGGYEQYF
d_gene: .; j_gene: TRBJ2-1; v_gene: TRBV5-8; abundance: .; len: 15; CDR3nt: TGTGCCAGCAGCTTGGTTCCGGGAGTGAGGAATGAGCAGTTCTTC; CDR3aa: CASSLVPGVRNEQFF
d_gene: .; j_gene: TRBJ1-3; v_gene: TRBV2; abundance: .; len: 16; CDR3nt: TGTGCCAGCAGTGCGTTCGGGAAAGAGTCTGGAAACACCATATATTTT; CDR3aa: CASSAFGKESGNTIYF
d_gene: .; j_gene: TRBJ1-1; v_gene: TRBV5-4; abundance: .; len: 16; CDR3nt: TGTGCCAGCAGCTTGGAGAGATTTGCGGGTAACACTGAAGCTTTCTTT; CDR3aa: CASSLERFAGNTEAFF
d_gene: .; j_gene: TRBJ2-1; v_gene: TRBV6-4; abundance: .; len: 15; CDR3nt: TGTGCCAGCAGTCCCGGGGTAGCCGAGTACAATGAGCAGTTCTTC; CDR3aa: CASSPGVAEYNEQFF
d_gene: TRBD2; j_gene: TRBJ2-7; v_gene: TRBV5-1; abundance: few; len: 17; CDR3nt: TGCGCCAGCAGCACGGGACTAGCGGGGGGTAATAACTACGAGCAGTACTTC; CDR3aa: CASSTGLAGGNNYEQYF
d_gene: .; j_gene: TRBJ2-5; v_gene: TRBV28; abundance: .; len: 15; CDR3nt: TGTGCCAGCAGTTCCCCCCCCAGGCAGGAGGCGACCCAGTACTTC; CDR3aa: CASSSPPRQEATQYF
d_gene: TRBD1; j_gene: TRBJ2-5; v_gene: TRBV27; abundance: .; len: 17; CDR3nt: TGTGCCAGCAGTTCGGATACGGGGACAGACAGGCAAGAGACCCAGTACTTC; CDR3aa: CASSSDTGTDRQETQYF
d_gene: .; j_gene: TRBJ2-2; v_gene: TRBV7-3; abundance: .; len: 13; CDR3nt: TGTGCCAGCAGCTTCTCGAGCGCCGGGGAGCTGTTTTTT; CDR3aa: CASSFSSAGELFF
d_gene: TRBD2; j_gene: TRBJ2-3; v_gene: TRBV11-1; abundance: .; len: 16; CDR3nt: TGTGCCAGCAGCGGAGTACTAGCGGGGGGCCAGGATACGCAGTATTTT; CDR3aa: CASSGVLAGGQDTQYF
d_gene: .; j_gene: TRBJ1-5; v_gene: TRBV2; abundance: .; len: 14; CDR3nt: TGTGCCAGCAGTTTAGGACCAGGGTATCAGCCCCAGCATTTT; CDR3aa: CASSLGPGYQPQHF
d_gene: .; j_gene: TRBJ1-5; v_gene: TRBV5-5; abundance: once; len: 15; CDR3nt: TGTGCCAGCAGCTTAATGCAGGGCAGCAATCAGCCCCAGCATTTT; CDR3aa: CASSLMQGSNQPQHF
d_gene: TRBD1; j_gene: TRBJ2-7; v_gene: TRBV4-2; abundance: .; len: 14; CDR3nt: TGTGCCAGCAGCCAATCACGAGGGGGCAACGAGCAGTACTTC; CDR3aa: CASSQSRGGNEQYF
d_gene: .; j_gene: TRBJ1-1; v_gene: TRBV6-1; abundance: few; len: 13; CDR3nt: TGTGCCAGCAGTGAAACAGGGTGGACTGAAGCTTTCTTT; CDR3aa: CASSETGWTEAFF
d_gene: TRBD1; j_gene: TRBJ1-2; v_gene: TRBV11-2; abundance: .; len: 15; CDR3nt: TGTGCCAGCAGCATAGACGGACAGGGCGTTTATGGCTACACCTTC; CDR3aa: CASSIDGQGVYGYTF
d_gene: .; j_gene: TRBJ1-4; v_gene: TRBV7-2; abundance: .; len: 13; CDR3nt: TGTGCCAGCAGCGTCAACAGAAATGAAAAACTGTTTTTT; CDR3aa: CASSVNRNEKLFF
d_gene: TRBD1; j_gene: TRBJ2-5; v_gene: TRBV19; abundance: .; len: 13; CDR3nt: TGTGCCAGTAGTGACAGGGGTGGAGAGACCCAGTACTTC; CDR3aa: CASSDRGGETQYF
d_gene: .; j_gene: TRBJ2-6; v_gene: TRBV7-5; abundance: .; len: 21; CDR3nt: TGTGCCAGAAGCTTAGCGCGCCGGGATCAGGCCACCTTATCTGGGGCCAACGTCCTGACTTTC; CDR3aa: CARSLARRDQATLSGANVLTF
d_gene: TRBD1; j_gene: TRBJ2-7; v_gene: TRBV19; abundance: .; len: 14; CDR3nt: TGTGCCAGTAGTTCAGGACAGGGGCCCTACGAGCAGTACTTC; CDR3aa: CASSSGQGPYEQYF
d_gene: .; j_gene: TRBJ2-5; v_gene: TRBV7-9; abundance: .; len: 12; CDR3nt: TGTTCCAGCAGCTTAGTGTCCCGGGACCAGTACTTC; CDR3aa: CSSSLVSRDQYF
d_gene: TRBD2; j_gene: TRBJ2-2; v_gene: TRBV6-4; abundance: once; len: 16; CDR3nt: TGTGCCAGCAGTGAAAACGGGAGGGCCTTCGGCGGGGAGCTGTTTTTT; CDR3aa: CASSENGRAFGGELFF
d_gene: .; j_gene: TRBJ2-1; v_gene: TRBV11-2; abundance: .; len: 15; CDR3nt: TGTGCCAGCAGCTCCAGGGTGGGGTCCTACAATGAGCAGTTCTTC; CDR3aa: CASSSRVGSYNEQFF
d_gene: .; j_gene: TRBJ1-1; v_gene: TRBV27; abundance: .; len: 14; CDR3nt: TGTGCCAGCAGTGCCTCAGGGGCTCACACTGAAGCTTTCTTT; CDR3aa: CASSASGAHTEAFF
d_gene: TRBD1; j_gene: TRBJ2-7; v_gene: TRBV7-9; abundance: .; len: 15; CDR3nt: TGTGCCAGCAGCCCCGGACAGGGGACCGCCTACGAGCAGTACTTC; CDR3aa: CASSPGQGTAYEQYF
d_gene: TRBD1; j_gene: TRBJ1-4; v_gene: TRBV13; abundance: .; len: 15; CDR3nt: TGTGCCAGCAGCCTGTCCGGGACAGGCCGAGAAAAACTGTTTTTT; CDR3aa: CASSLSGTGREKLFF
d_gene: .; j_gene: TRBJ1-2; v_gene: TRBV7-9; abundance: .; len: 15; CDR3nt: TGTGCCAGCAGCCACACCGGGACTATCTTCTATGGCTACACCTTC; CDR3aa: CASSHTGTIFYGYTF
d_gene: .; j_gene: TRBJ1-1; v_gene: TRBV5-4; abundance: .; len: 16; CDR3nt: TGTGCCAGCAGCTCGGGCGGGGCAGGCCGCATTTTATCAGCTTTCTTT; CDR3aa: CASSSGGAGRILSAFF
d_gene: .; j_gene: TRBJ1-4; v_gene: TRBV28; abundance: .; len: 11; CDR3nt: TGTGCCAGCAGTGGCAGGGTTTTCATGTTTTTT; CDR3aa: CASSGRVFMFF
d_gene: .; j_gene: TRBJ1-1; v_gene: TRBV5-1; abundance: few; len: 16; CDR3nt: TGCGCCAGCAGGCGTTCACAGGGTTTGGAGGAGACTGAAGCTTTCTTT; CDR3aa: CASRRSQGLEETEAFF
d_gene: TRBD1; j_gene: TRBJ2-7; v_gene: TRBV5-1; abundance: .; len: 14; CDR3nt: TGCGCCAGCAGCCGGGGACAGGGTGTCAACGAGCAGTACTTC; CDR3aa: CASSRGQGVNEQYF
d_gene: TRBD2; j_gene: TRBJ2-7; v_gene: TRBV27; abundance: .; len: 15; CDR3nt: TGTGCCAGCAGTTTTCTCGGGAGGGGACTCTACGAGCAGTACTTC; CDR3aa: CASSFLGRGLYEQYF
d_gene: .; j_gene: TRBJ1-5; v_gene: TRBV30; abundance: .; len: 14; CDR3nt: TGTGCCTGGAGCTTAGACAGCCACTATCAGCCCCAGCATTTT; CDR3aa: CAWSLDSHYQPQHF
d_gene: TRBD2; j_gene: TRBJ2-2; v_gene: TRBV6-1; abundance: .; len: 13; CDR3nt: TGTGCCTTCCGGCGGGAGCAAACCGGGGAGCTGTTTTTT; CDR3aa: CAFRREQTGELFF
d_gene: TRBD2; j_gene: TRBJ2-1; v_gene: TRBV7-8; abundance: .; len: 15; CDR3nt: TGTGCCAGCAGCCCGGGACTAGCGACAATTGGGGAGCAGTTCTTC; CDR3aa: CASSPGLATIGEQFF
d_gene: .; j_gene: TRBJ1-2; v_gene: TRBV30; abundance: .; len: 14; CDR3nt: TGTGCCTGGAGTGTGGAGTCCAATAACTATGGCTACACCTTC; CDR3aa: CAWSVESNNYGYTF
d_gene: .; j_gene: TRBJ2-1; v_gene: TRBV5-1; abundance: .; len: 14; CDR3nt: TGCGCCAGCAGACTCGCATCCGCGGTCGATGAGCAGTTCTTC; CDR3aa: CASRLASAVDEQFF
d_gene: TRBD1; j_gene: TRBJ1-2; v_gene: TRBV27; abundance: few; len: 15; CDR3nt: TGTGCCAGCAGCAATTCCGGGACAGGGGGCTATGGCTACACCTTC; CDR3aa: CASSNSGTGGYGYTF
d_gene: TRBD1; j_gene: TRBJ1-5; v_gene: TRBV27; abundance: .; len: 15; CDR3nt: TGTGCCAGCAGATTGACAGGGATGGGCAATCAGCCCCAGCATTTT; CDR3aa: CASRLTGMGNQPQHF
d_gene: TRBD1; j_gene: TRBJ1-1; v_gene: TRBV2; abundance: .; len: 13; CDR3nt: TGTGCCAGCAGTTGGACAGGGTCGACTGAAGCTTTCTTT; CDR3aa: CASSWTGSTEAFF
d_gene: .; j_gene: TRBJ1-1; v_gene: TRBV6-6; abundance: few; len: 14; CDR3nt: TGTGCCAGCAGTTACACGGACAAGAACACTGAAGCTTTCTTT; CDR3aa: CASSYTDKNTEAFF
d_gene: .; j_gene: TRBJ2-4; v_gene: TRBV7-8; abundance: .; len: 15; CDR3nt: TGTGCCAGCAGCGCAGAGACAGGAGCCAAAAACATTCAGTACTTC; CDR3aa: CASSAETGAKNIQYF
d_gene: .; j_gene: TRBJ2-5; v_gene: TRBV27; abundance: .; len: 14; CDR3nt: TGTGCCAGCAGTTTCTCCCCTGGGGCGGAGACCCAGTACTTC; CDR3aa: CASSFSPGAETQYF
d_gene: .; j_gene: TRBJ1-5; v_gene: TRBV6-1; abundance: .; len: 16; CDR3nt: TGTGCCAGCAGTAAAGACGGAGTGTATAGCAATCAGCCCCAGCATTTT; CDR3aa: CASSKDGVYSNQPQHF
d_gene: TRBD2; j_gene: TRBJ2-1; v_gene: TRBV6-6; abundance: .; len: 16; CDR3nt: TGTGCCAGCAGCTACGATAGCGGGAGGGCCCGGAATGAGCAGTTCTTC; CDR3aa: CASSYDSGRARNEQFF